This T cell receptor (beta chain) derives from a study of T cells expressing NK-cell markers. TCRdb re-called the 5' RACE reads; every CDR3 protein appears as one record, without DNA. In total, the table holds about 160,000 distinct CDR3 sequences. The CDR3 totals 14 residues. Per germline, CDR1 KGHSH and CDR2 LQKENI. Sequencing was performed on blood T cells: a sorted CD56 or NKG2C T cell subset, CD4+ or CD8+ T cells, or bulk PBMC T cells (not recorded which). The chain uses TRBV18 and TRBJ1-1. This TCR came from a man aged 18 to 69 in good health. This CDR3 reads CASSPLDMNTEAFF.